These T cell receptor beta chains were read from a single sample in a study of T cells expressing NK-cell markers. From its re-call of the 5' RACE reads, TCRdb lists each CDR3 protein once, without DNA. The sample shows about 150,000 distinct CDR3 sequences, and over 35% sits with its ten largest clones. Material for sequencing was blood T cells: a sorted CD56 or NKG2C T cell subset, CD4+ or CD8+ T cells, or bulk PBMC T cells (not recorded which). The receptors come from a woman between 50 and 59 years old in good health. The CDR3 runs from the conserved cysteine through the conserved F or W. Fields, in order: V gene, J gene, CDR3 protein.

V: TRBV6-5
J: TRBJ2-5
CDR3: CASSASTGAMKLKETQYF

V: TRBV6-5
J: TRBJ2-1
CDR3: CASCPSGSLGNEQFF

V: TRBV6-2/TRBV6-3
J: TRBJ2-1
CDR3: CASRAGRNEQFF

V: TRBV24-1
J: TRBJ2-2
CDR3: CATSDFYQGRNTGELFF

V: TRBV7-8
J: TRBJ2-1
CDR3: CASSLRRSAGGLDEQFF

V: TRBV12-3/TRBV12-4
J: TRBJ2-3
CDR3: CASSLRTSVNTDTQYF

V: TRBV12-3/TRBV12-4
J: TRBJ2-5
CDR3: CASSHPTSREETQYF

V: TRBV30
J: TRBJ2-2
CDR3: CAWSLQGTGELFF

V: TRBV7-2
J: TRBJ2-1
CDR3: CASSLGLSNNEQFF

V: TRBV6-2/TRBV6-3
J: TRBJ2-1
CDR3: CASSPSTLAGYNEQFF

V: TRBV5-1
J: TRBJ2-4
CDR3: CASSPGGIAGRAKNIQYF